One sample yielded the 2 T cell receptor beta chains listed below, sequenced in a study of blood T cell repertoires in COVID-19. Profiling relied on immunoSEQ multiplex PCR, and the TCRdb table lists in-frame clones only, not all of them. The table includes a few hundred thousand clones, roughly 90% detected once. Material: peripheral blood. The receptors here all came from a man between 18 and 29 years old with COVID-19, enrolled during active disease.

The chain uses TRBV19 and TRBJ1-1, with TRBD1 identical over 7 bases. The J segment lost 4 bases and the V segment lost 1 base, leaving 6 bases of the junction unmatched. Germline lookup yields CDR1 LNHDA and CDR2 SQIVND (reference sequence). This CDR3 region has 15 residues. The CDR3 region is CASSIAAGGGTEAFF. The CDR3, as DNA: TGTGCCAGTAGTATAGCGGCAGGGGGTGGCACTGAAGCTTTCTTT.

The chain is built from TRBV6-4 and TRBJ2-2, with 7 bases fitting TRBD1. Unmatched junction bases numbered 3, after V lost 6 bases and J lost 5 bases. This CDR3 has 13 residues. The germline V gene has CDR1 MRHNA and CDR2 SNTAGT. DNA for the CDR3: TGTGCCAGCAGACTACAGGGGACCGGGGAGCTGTTTTTT. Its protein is CASRLQGTGELFF.